The sequence of this TCR beta chain was determined in a study of T cell responses to AZD1222 COVID-19 vaccine. Findings of the study overall: Researchers report vaccine-associated CD4 TCRs spanning spike, with dominance at 160-218 and 743-854. Researchers took repertoire samples only after the peak T cell response had come.

In the case of this clone: Antigen: not known.

V was trimmed by 4 bases and J by 8 bases, leaving 20 bases between them. CDR3 length: 16 residues. CDR1 and CDR2 (germline): SNHLY, FYNNEI. This table comes from immunoSEQ multiplex PCR, and its TCRdb copy is limited to in-frame clones, with some not included. This table holds 80,000 to 90,000 clones, under 95% found once. The sequencing used peripheral blood, collected on day 0 of AZD1222 vaccination. The source of this sequence is an adult in good health. This chain links TRBV2 with TRBJ1-4; TRBD1 might be the D (5 bases). CDR3 amino acids: CASSASAGRWGEKLFF. In DNA form, the CDR3 reads TGTGCCAGCAGTGCCAGTGCCGGGAGGTGGGGGGAAAAACTGTTTTTT.